This entry concerns a single TCR beta chain. This sample was taken from a study of glioma-infiltrating T cells after dendritic cell vaccination. Turning to the study itself: Autologous tumor lysate-pulsed dendritic cell vaccination was given between the early 2000s and the early 2010s. Dendritic cells derived from monocytes and pulsed with autologous tumor lysate formed the vaccine. Three intradermal dendritic cell vaccine injections were given every two weeks.

Germline-derived CDR1 and CDR2 are SEHNR and FQNEAQ (reference sequence). The CDR3 runs 14 residues. The repertoire was sequenced with immunoSEQ multiplex PCR; TCRdb's copy has only in-frame clones and lacks some. This table holds approximately 50,000 clones, 75% to 90% found once. The time point: after dendritic cell vaccination, including at tumor progression/relapse. Isocitrate dehydrogenase mutation was absent in all glioblastoma patients. This specimen was blood, taken after dendritic cell vaccination. This TCR was sampled from a human donor with glioblastoma. This chain links TRBV7-9 with TRBJ2-5; 13 nucleotides match TRBD2. The DNA end lines up better with TRBJ2-7; the J call may be wrong. The CDR3 reads CASSLRTSGSEQYF. CDR3 coding DNA: TGTGCCAGCAGCCTAAGGACTAGCGGGAGCGAGCAGTACTTC.